These 6 T cell receptor beta chains were all obtained from the same sample, sequenced in a study of T-cell memory formation after mild COVID-19. TCRdb itself ran the 5' RACE reads through MiXCR, one entry per CDR3 protein. This sample has 250,000 or so distinct CDR3 sequences, with around 17% found just once. Source material: PBMCs or a T cell subset sorted from them (not recorded which). The receptors originated from a man in his late teens or twenties who had mild COVID-19 (a few samples of this study predate the infection). Cell type and time point are not known.

This clonotype appeared a few times. The J gene is TRBJ1-5, the V gene TRBV7-9; unclear D gene. This CDR3 contains 13 residues. Germline assignment: CDR1 SEHNR and CDR2 FQNEAQ (reference sequence). The germline V and J ends were trimmed by 6 bases and 3 bases, with 9 bases remaining between them. The CDR3 loop is CASSPGINQPQHF. The CDR3 DNA reads TGTGCCAGCAGTCCGGGCATCAATCAGCCCCAGCATTTT.

This clonotype has just a few counts. The chain is built from TRBV19 and TRBJ2-7, with D possibly TRBD1 on 5 matching bases. Trimming took off 3 bases at V and 5 bases at J, with 20 bases between the two ends. The CDR3 is 16 residues long. Germline loops: CDR1 LNHDA, CDR2 SQIVND (reference sequence). The CDR3 coding sequence is TGTGCCAGTAGTATTAGTCCAGGGATCCTTTTCCACGAGCAGTACTTC. Translation: CASSISPGILFHEQYF. Drawing the rest from reference TRBV19 and TRBJ2-7, the complete variable domain is DGGITQSPKYLFRKEGQNVTLSCEQNLNHDAMYWYRQDPGQGLRLIYYSQIVNDFQKGDIAEGYSVSREKKESFPLTVTSAQKNPTAFYLCASSISPGILFHEQYFGPGTRLTVT.

This clonotype has only a few counts. This chain uses TRBV6-2 or TRBV6-3 with TRBJ2-7; 8 positions agree with TRBD1. Per germline, CDR1 MNHEY and CDR2 SVGEGT. This CDR3 has 14 residues. V shed 2 bases and J 6 bases; nucleotides not matched to a gene: 6. CDR3 DNA: TGTGCCAGCAGTTACCCGGACAGGGTGGGCGAGCAGTACTTC. This encodes CASSYPDRVGEQYF.

The chain recombines TRBV9 with TRBJ2-1; D gene ambiguous. V lost 0 bases, J lost 5 bases, and 6 bases lay in between. Germline V gene lookup returns CDR1 SGDLS and CDR2 YYNGEE. The CDR3 is 13 amino acids. DNA of the CDR3: TGTGCCAGCAGCGTAGATTTCAACAATGAGCAGTTCTTC. Translated, it gives CASSVDFNNEQFF. Drawing the rest from reference TRBV9 and TRBJ2-1, the complete variable domain is DSGVTQTPKHLITATGQRVTLRCSPRSGDLSVYWYQQSLDQGLQFLIQYYNGEERAKGNILERFSAQQFPDLHSELNLSSLELGDSALYFCASSVDFNNEQFFGPGTRLTVL.

This clonotype was detected a few times. The chain links TRBV27 to TRBJ2-7, with D possibly TRBD2 on 5 matching bases. The CDR3 totals 14 residues. V was cut by 4 bases and J by 0 bases, with 10 bases left in between. Germline assignment: CDR1 MNHEY and CDR2 SMNVEV (reference sequence). Written as DNA, the CDR3 is TGTGCCAGCAGTTCGTACCGGGGCTCCTACGAGCAGTACGTC. It is translated as CASSSYRGSYEQYV.

The chain combines TRBV29-1 with TRBJ2-7; the match to TRBD1 covers 8 bases. The V segment lost 7 bases and the J segment 5 bases; nucleotides outside the gene matches: 16. Germline V gene lookup returns CDR1 SQVTM and CDR2 ANQGSEA. This CDR3 has 15 residues. The CDR3 DNA follows: TGCAGCGCATACCCCGGAGGACAGGGTAAGGACGAGCAGTACTTC. Protein product: CSAYPGGQGKDEQYF.